This T cell receptor (beta chain) was profiled in a study of regulatory T cells in long-lasting Graves disease. Through Arm-PCR of CDR3 regions and iRepertoire HTBI primers, TCR beta libraries were built. TCRdb fed the multiplex PCR reads into MiXCR, producing one record per CDR3 protein. The profile shows about 560,000 distinct CDR3 sequences, about 16% of them singletons. The CDR3 is 16 residues long. CDR1 PRHDT and CDR2 FYEKMQ come from the germline V gene (reference sequence). With regard to this clonotype: At one of its ends the junction is not consistent with the germline gene, which may arise from a read error.

Indicated time point: newly diagnosed GD, antithyroid drugs for less than 3 months. Extracted PBMC RNA gave rise to the TCR library. These data were also reused for a study on T cells in Graves' hyperthyroidism and ophthalmopathy.

V gene TRBV13 combines with J gene TRBJ2-3, with TRBD2 matching 9 bases. This sequence originates from a man aged 18 to 35 with Graves disease. This sample comprised peripheral blood mononuclear cells (PBMCs), obtained at new diagnosis, from a patient treated with antithyroid drugs. CDR3 region: CASSLEAGGPSDAQYF. CDR3 nucleotide sequence: TGTGCCAGCAGCTTAGAGGCGGGAGGGCCTTCAGATGCGCAGTATTTT.